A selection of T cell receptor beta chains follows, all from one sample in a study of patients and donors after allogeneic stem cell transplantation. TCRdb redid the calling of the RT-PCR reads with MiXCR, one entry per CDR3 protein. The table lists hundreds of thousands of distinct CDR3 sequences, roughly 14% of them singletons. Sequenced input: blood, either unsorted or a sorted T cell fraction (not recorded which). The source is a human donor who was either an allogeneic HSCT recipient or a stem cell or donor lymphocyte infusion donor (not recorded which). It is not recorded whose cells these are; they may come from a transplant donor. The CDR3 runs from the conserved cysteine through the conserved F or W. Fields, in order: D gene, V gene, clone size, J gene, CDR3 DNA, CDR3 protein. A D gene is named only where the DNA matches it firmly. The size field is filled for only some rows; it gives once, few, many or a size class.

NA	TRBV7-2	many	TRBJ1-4	TGTGCCAGCAGCTTAGAGGGCAGAGCTAATGAAAAACTGTTTTTT	CASSLEGRANEKLFF
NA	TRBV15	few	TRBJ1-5	TGTGCCACCAGCTCCCAGACAGGAGCGAGCAATCAGCCCCAGCATTTT	CATSSQTGASNQPQHF
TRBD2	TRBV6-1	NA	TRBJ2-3	TGTGCCAGCCGAGCGGGAACAGATACGCAGTATTTT	CASRAGTDTQYF
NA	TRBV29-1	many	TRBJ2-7	TGCAGCGTCCGGGCTGGGGGAGGAGGCTACGAGCAGTACTTC	CSVRAGGGGYEQYF
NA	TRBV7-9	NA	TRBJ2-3	TGTGCCAGCAGCTTAGCGCCGGGACGGCGTGAAGATACGCAGTATTTT	CASSLAPGRREDTQYF
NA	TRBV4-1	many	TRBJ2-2	TGCGCCAGCAGCCAAATCAGGGACACCGGGGAGCTGTTTTTT	CASSQIRDTGELFF
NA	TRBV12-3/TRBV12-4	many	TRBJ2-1	TGTGCCAGCAGTTTGGGCCGGGGCTACAATGAGCAGTTCTTC	CASSLGRGYNEQFF
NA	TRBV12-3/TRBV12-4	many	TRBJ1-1	TGTGCCAGCAGTTTAGAAGGGTCGGGAAGGGGCTATAACACTGAAGCTTTCTTT	CASSLEGSGRGYNTEAFF
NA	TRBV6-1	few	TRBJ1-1	TGTGCCAGCAGTGATGGGGCGGTTGGGTGGACTGAAGCTTTCTTT	CASSDGAVGWTEAFF
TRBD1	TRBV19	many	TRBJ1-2	TGTGCCAGTACGATTAACGGGAGACAGGGGGCAGGTGGCTACACCTTC	CASTINGRQGAGGYTF